Listed here are 16 T cell receptor beta chains from one sample, sequenced in a study of cytomegalovirus exposure and HLA in healthy donors. Amplification used 60 Vbeta primers and 13 Jbeta primers. This table comes from immunoSEQ multiplex PCR, and its TCRdb copy is limited to in-frame clones, with some not included. The sample includes around 160,000 clones, about four fifths of them seen just once. The sample comprised PBMCs. The receptor source for this set is a male donor in good health and CMV-seropositive.

V is TRBV6-5 and J is TRBJ2-3; D uncertain. Trimming removed 5 bases at V and 2 bases at J, with 8 bases between. The CDR3 has 13 residues. Germline lookup yields CDR1 MNHEY and CDR2 SVGAGI. For the CDR3, the DNA is TGTGCCAGCAGTAACGGTCCCACAGATACGCAGTATTTT. Amino acid sequence: CASSNGPTDTQYF.

The chain is built from TRBV9 and TRBJ2-4, with D maybe TRBD1 (5 bases). V shed 3 bases and J shed 8 bases, with 15 bases lying between them. The germline V gene encodes CDR1 SGDLS and CDR2 YYNGEE. The CDR3 runs to 14 residues. For the CDR3, the DNA is TGTGCCAGCAGCGCAGGGCCCAGGACGGACATTCAGTACTTC. Its protein product is CASSAGPRTDIQYF.

This clone was observed once. The chain employs TRBV5-6 and TRBJ2-3, with TRBD2 matching 7 bases. Germline V CDR1 and CDR2: SGHDT, YYEEEE. This CDR3 comprises 15 residues. Losses at the gene ends were 0 bases for V and 3 bases for J; bases not matched to a gene: 4. The CDR3 region has the DNA TGTGCCAGCAGCTTGGTAGCGGGTGGGACAGATACGCAGTATTTT. Its translation is CASSLVAGGTDTQYF.

In this sample, this clone turned up once. The J gene is TRBJ2-7, the V gene TRBV29-1; D may be TRBD2 (5 bases). The germline V gene encodes CDR1 SQVTM and CDR2 ANQGSEA. V dropped 4 bases and J dropped 0 bases, with 10 bases sitting between them. The CDR3 covers 13 residues. The CDR3 is CSVAGRSSYEQYF. The DNA of the CDR3 is TGCAGCGTTGCGGGAAGGAGCTCCTACGAGCAGTACTTC.

This chain uses TRBV5-4 with TRBJ2-7; TRBD2 matches 10 bases. The germline gives CDR1 SGHNT, CDR2 YYREEE (reference sequence). The CDR3 sequence is 15 residues long. After removal of 4 bases from V and 5 bases from J, the junction contained 9 bases not matched to a gene. The DNA for the CDR3 is TGTGCCAGCAGCCCTAGGGGACTAGCGAATGACGAGCAGTACTTC. This codes for CASSPRGLANDEQYF.

The V and J genes are TRBV5-1 and TRBJ2-1; the D gene is possibly TRBD1 (6 bases). The CDR3 sequence is 14 residues long. Trimming stripped 0 bases from V and 4 bases from J, with 8 bases between. CDR1 is SGHRS, CDR2 YFSETQ, per germline. The DNA of the CDR3 is TGCGCCAGCAGCTTGGGACAGGCTTACAATGAGCAGTTCTTC. Translated, it gives CASSLGQAYNEQFF.

The chain carries TRBV6-4 and TRBJ2-1; no definite D call. Germline-derived CDR1 and CDR2 are MRHNA and SNTAGT. Trimming removed 3 bases at V and 2 bases at J, with 11 bases between. This CDR3 is 15 amino acids long. In DNA form, the CDR3 reads TGTGCCAGCAGTGAAGCCGGGTCAGCCTACAATGAGCAGTTCTTC. This gives the protein CASSEAGSAYNEQFF.

This clone was seen more than once but under ten times. This sequence joins TRBV5-4 and TRBJ2-7; a weak D match, TRBD1 (6 bases). Trimming took 3 bases from V and 3 from J, leaving 10 bases between them. The CDR3 runs to 13 residues. Germline-derived CDR1 and CDR2 are SGHNT and YYREEE (reference sequence). For the CDR3, the DNA is TGTGCCAGCAGCTCGGGACAACGCTACGAGCAGTACTTC. As protein: CASSSGQRYEQYF.

This clone was detected only a few times. V is TRBV19 and J is TRBJ1-2; D may be TRBD1 (5 bases). V was clipped by 5 bases and J by 5 bases, with 9 bases between them. Germline loops: CDR1 LNHDA, CDR2 SQIVND (reference sequence). The CDR3 has 12 amino acids. The CDR3 nucleotides read TGTGCCAGTAGTCCTCAGGGATATGGCTACACCTTC. Residues: CASSPQGYGYTF. The whole variable domain, remainder taken from reference TRBV19 and TRBJ1-2, is DGGITQSPKYLFRKEGQNVTLSCEQNLNHDAMYWYRQDPGQGLRLIYYSQIVNDFQKGDIAEGYSVSREKKESFPLTVTSAQKNPTAFYLCASSPQGYGYTFGSGTRLTVV.

This clone was counted only a few times. This rearrangement joins TRBV5-1 to TRBJ2-3; TRBD2 matches at 9 bases. The CDR3 runs 16 residues. Germline trimming cut 1 base from V and 1 base from J; bases unmatched to any gene: 4. Germline CDR1 SGHRS, CDR2 YFSETQ. The CDR3 spells CASSLSPSGGTDTQYF. The DNA for the CDR3 is TGCGCCAGCAGCTTGTCGCCTAGCGGGGGCACAGATACGCAGTATTTT. Supplemented by reference TRBV5-1 and TRBJ2-3, the full variable domain reads KAGVTQTPRYLIKTRGQQVTLSCSPISGHRSVSWYQQTPGQGLQFLFEYFSETQRNKGNFPGRFSGRQFSNSRSEMNVSTLELGDSALYLCASSLSPSGGTDTQYFGPGTRLTVL.

This clone was observed once. V gene TRBV5-1 combines with J gene TRBJ2-7; D possibly corresponds to TRBD1 (5 bases). CDR1 is SGHRS and CDR2 is YFSETQ in the germline V gene. The CDR3 extends over 14 amino acids. Trimming took 2 bases from V and 5 from J, leaving 14 bases between them. The CDR3 DNA sequence: TGCGCCAGCAGCTTACTCCCTGGGGCGGACGAGCAGTACTTC. Translation gives CASSLLPGADEQYF. The whole variable domain, filled in from reference TRBV5-1 and TRBJ2-7, reads KAGVTQTPRYLIKTRGQQVTLSCSPISGHRSVSWYQQTPGQGLQFLFEYFSETQRNKGNFPGRFSGRQFSNSRSEMNVSTLELGDSALYLCASSLLPGADEQYFGPGTRLTVT.

This clone appeared a few times. The chain uses TRBV30 and TRBJ1-1; D gene unclear. The V and J ends lost 0 bases and 0 bases respectively, with 8 bases between them. Germline assignment: CDR1 GTSNPN and CDR2 SVGIG (reference sequence). This CDR3 has 14 amino acids. CDR3 in amino acids: CAWSVLLMNTEAFF. CDR3 in DNA: TGTGCCTGGAGTGTACTGTTAATGAACACTGAAGCTTTCTTT.

Notes on this clone: One junction end does not reproduce the germline sequence, and a read error may be involved. This chain uses TRBV5-1 with TRBJ2-4; 7 bases fit TRBD1. Germline V gives CDR1 SGHRS, CDR2 YFSETQ. The CDR3 consists of 15 residues. CDR3 nucleotides: TGCGCCAGCAGCTTGGCTATCGGGACAGCAAACAGTCAGTACTTC. This encodes CASSLAIGTANSQYF. The full variable domain, its missing parts supplied by reference TRBV5-1 and TRBJ2-4, is KAGVTQTPRYLIKTRGQQVTLSCSPISGHRSVSWYQQTPGQGLQFLFEYFSETQRNKGNFPGRFSGRQFSNSRSEMNVSTLELGDSALYLCASSLAIGTANSQYFGAGTRLSVL.

The chain links TRBV10-3 to TRBJ2-7; 11 nucleotides match TRBD2. Unmatched junction bases numbered 4, after V lost 0 bases and J lost 6 bases. Germline V CDR1 and CDR2: ENHRY, SYGVKD. The CDR3 spans 15 residues. The CDR3 sequence: CAISESGLAGFEQYF. DNA of the CDR3: TGTGCCATCAGTGAGTCCGGACTAGCGGGCTTCGAGCAGTACTTC.

The J gene is TRBJ2-7, the V gene TRBV7-2, with 15 bases lining up with TRBD2. CDR1 is SGHTA, CDR2 FQGNSA, per germline. This CDR3 has 16 residues. The trim removed 5 bases at V and 5 bases at J, leaving 7 bases unmatched. The DNA of the CDR3 is TGTGCCAGCAGCGTTATGGGACTAGCGGGAGGCGACGAGCAGTACTTC. Its translation: CASSVMGLAGGDEQYF.

The chain recombines TRBV28 with TRBJ2-5, with TRBD1 matching 7 bases. V was clipped by 2 bases and J by 5 bases; unmatched bases: 5. CDR1 is MDHEN and CDR2 is SYDVKM in the germline V gene. The CDR3 loop spans 14 amino acids. The CDR3 DNA reads TGTGCCAGCAGTTTAGGATCGACAGGGGAGACCCAGTACTTC. Protein product: CASSLGSTGETQYF.